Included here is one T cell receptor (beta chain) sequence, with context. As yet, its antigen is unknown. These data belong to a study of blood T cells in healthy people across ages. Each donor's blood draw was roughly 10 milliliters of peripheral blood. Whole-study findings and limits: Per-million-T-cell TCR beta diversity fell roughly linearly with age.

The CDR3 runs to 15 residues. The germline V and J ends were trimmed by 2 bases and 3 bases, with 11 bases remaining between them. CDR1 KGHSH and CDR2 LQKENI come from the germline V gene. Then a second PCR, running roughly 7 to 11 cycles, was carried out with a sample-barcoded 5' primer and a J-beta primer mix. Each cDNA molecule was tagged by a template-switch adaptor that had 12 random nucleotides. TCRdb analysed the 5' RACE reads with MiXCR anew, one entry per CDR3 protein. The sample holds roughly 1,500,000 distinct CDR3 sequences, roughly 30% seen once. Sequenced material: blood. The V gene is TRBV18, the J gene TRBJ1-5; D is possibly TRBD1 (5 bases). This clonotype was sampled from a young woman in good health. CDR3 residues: CASSPGFGANQPQHF. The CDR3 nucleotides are TGTGCCAGCTCACCAGGTTTTGGGGCCAATCAGCCCCAGCATTTT.